This TCR beta chain was captured in a study of vaccination effects on CD4 cells after COVID-19. The overall study: The study sampled a couple of convalescent patients 16 days and one week before vaccination.

Viral peptide pool expansion of antigen-specific CD4+ T cells preceded sequencing in the ViraFEST assay. Isolating CD4+ T cells followed 9 to 11 days of culture. Infection with SARS-CoV-2 occurred in the person between March and December 2020, and PCR confirmed it. As to this clone: Its antigen remains unidentified.

Trimming at V came to 7 bases and at J to 6 bases, leaving 5 bases not matched to a gene. This CDR3 has 13 residues. Per the germline V gene, CDR1 is SNHLY and CDR2 is FYNNEI. Using immunoSEQ multiplex PCR, the repertoire was profiled, and TCRdb retains in-frame clones only, with some absent. This sample has 70,000 or so clones, with 60% to 75% found just once. The receptor was isolated from a human donor who had a prior SARS-CoV-2 infection. Sequencing used CD4+ T cells from PBMCs cultured with HIV peptides, obtained before COVID-19 vaccination. The subset is: HIV-1 Nef peptide pool negative control/reference culture. The V and J genes are TRBV2 and TRBJ2-1; 8 bases line up with TRBD2. The CDR3, as DNA: TGTGCCAGCATTTCCGGGACTAGCAATGAGCAGTTCTTC. Its translation is CASISGTSNEQFF.